Shown below are 24 T cell receptor beta chains from a single sample sequenced in a study of blood T cells in healthy people across ages (dated by TCRdb to between 2014 and 2016). Receptor libraries were prepared by 5' RACE. Sequencing instrument: Illumina HiSeq 2500. A second PCR of about 7 to 12 cycles was run with a J-beta primer mix and a sample-barcoded 5' primer. In TCRdb, the public reads were trimmed at Q25 with fastp and aligned with MiXCR, with productive beta chains retained. A single entry per CDR3 protein holds the most common genes and DNA from its merged rows. The sample table holds some 1 million distinct CDR3 sequences, of which 40% to 55% were seen once. About 20% of the sample lies in the top ten. The sequencing input was blood. The receptors here all came from a woman aged 55-75 years in good health.

The chain combines TRBV27 with TRBJ1-5; D may be TRBD1 (6 bases). CDR1 is MNHEY and CDR2 is SMNVEV in the germline V gene (reference sequence). The CDR3 is 14 amino acids. V was shortened by 10 bases and J by 2 bases, with 15 bases between the two germline ends. The CDR3 protein is CATWNRARNQPQHF. The CDR3 nucleotides are TGTGCCACCTGGAACAGGGCGCGCAATCAGCCCCAGCATTTT.

The CDR3 region is CASSVESISYEQYF. In DNA, the CDR3 is TGTGCCAGCAGCGTAGAGTCCATCTCCTACGAGCAGTACTTC. The V gene is TRBV9, the J gene TRBJ2-7; D gene unclear. The CDR3 is 14 amino acids. Germline CDR1 is SGDLS and CDR2 is YYNGEE. The germline V and J ends were trimmed by 0 bases and 0 bases, with 7 bases remaining between them.

The CDR3 DNA follows: TGTGCCAGTAGTCTGGGGACAGGCCTGAACACCGGGGAGCTGTTTTTT. Amino acid sequence: CASSLGTGLNTGELFF. This rearrangement joins TRBV19 to TRBJ2-2, with 8 nucleotides matching TRBD1. Germline loops: CDR1 LNHDA, CDR2 SQIVND (reference sequence). CDR3 length: 16 residues. V was clipped by 5 bases and J by 1 base; unmatched bases: 6.

With regard to this clonotype: At one boundary the junction diverges from the germline segment, which might be a read error. This chain's CDR3 is CATSNTGGRDEQYF. DNA of the CDR3: TGTGCCACCAGTAACACAGGGGGTAGGGACGAGCAGTACTTC. The V and J genes are TRBV10-3 and TRBJ2-4, with 8 bases lining up with TRBD1. Matching the DNA end better, TRBJ2-7 makes the J call doubtful. The CDR3 has 14 amino acids. Germline lookup yields CDR1 ENHRY and CDR2 SYGVKD.

This clonotype was detected a few times. The V and J genes are TRBV5-5 and TRBJ2-5; 11 nucleotides match TRBD2. J was trimmed by 0 bases and V by 0 bases; bases with no gene match: 1. The V gene's germline CDR1 is SGHKS and CDR2 YYEKEE (reference sequence). The CDR3 consists of 16 residues. CDR3 DNA: TGTGCCAGCAGCTTGGGGACTAGCGGGTACCAAGAGACCCAGTACTTC. Amino acid sequence: CASSLGTSGYQETQYF.

V gene TRBV7-8 combines with J gene TRBJ2-6, with D possibly being TRBD2 (5 bases). The CDR3 loop spans 15 amino acids. In germline, CDR1 is SGHVS, CDR2 FQNEAQ. Between the trimmed V and J ends, which lost 7 bases and 0 bases, there was a span of 10 bases. CDR3 amino acids: CASTPRDSGANVLTF. The DNA for the CDR3 is TGTGCCAGCACCCCGAGGGACTCTGGGGCCAACGTCCTGACTTTC.

This chain links TRBV5-6 with TRBJ2-5, with D unresolved. Germline CDR1 reads SGHDT; CDR2 reads YYEEEE. The CDR3 is made up of 17 amino acids. Trimming shortened V by 1 base and J by 11 bases, and 27 bases separated the two germline ends. This CDR3 is CASSLPLAEQMKNEQYF. In nucleotides, the CDR3 is TGTGCCAGCAGCTTGCCCCTCGCGGAACAAATGAAGAATGAGCAGTACTTC.

The chain recombines TRBV5-5 with TRBJ1-5, with D unclear. Trimming left V 2 bases short and J 3 bases short, with 12 bases between. There are 15 residues in the CDR3. Germline CDR1 and CDR2: SGHKS and YYEKEE (reference sequence). The CDR3 DNA is TGTGCCAGCAGCTTATGGGGAAACCCCAATCAGCCCCAGCATTTT. Translation gives CASSLWGNPNQPQHF.

The chain uses TRBV20-1 and TRBJ2-7; 9 nucleotides match TRBD1. The V gene end was trimmed by 6 bases and the J gene end by 2 bases; junction bases not matched to a gene: 5. The CDR3 is 13 residues long. CDR1 is DFQATT and CDR2 is SNEGSKA in the germline V gene (reference sequence). CDR3 sequence: CSADRQGAYEQYF. The CDR3 DNA sequence: TGCAGTGCAGACCGACAGGGGGCCTACGAGCAGTACTTC.

V is TRBV20-1 and J is TRBJ1-2; no clear D gene. Looked up from germline, CDR1 is DFQATT and CDR2 is SNEGSKA (reference sequence). Trimming shortened V by 3 bases and J by 8 bases, and 13 bases separated the two germline ends. The CDR3 totals 12 residues. This CDR3 reads CSASSLILGYTF. The DNA of the CDR3 is TGCAGTGCTAGTAGTTTGATTCTGGGCTACACCTTC.

The chain combines TRBV2 with TRBJ2-7; 10 positions match TRBD2. Germline V gives CDR1 SNHLY, CDR2 FYNNEI. The CDR3 is made up of 15 amino acids. Unmatched junction bases numbered 8, after V lost 6 bases and J lost 3 bases. The CDR3 sequence is CASSKGASGSYEQYF. In DNA, the CDR3 is TGTGCCAGCAGCAAAGGAGCTAGCGGGAGCTACGAGCAGTACTTC.

A few counts support this clonotype. The rearrangement uses TRBV28 and TRBJ2-5; D is unclear. CDR3 length equals 15 residues. The V gene's germline CDR1 is MDHEN and CDR2 SYDVKM. Trimming cost V 3 bases and J 5 bases, with 16 bases left between them. The CDR3 DNA reads TGTGCCAGCAGTTTGGTAGCCTCCATCGGGGAGACCCAGTACTTC. Protein: CASSLVASIGETQYF.

The rearrangement joins TRBV12-3 or TRBV12-4 to TRBJ2-7, with 7 bases matching TRBD1. With V trimmed by 5 bases and J by 4 bases, 8 bases remained unmatched. The CDR3 runs 14 residues. For the CDR3, the DNA is TGTGCCAGCAGTACCGGGACAGCCTTATACGAGCAGTACTTC. Protein: CASSTGTALYEQYF.

This clonotype showed up just a few times. The chain links TRBV27 to TRBJ2-1, with D unclear. Deletions cut 6 bases from V and 0 bases from J, with 12 bases between. CDR1 is MNHEY and CDR2 is SMNVEV in the germline V gene (reference sequence). The CDR3 sequence is 15 residues long. CDR3 region: CASSLVKSSYNEQFF. CDR3 in DNA: TGTGCCAGCAGCCTAGTGAAGAGCTCCTACAATGAGCAGTTCTTC.

The chain joins TRBV12-3 or TRBV12-4 to TRBJ2-4, with D tentatively TRBD2 (5 bases). This CDR3 has 11 amino acids. The V gene lost 3 bases and the J gene lost 13 bases, with 10 bases spanning the gap. The CDR3 loop is CASSFAGPQYF. The DNA of the CDR3 is TGTGCCAGCAGTTTCGCGGGCCCCCAGTACTTC.

Remarks on this clonotype: This may be a read error: a much more frequent sequence differs by one nucleotide. The chain employs TRBV15 and TRBJ1-2, with a tentative D call TRBD1 (5 bases). Per germline, CDR1 LNHNV and CDR2 YYDKDF (reference sequence). The V end was cut by 7 bases, the J end by 1 base, with 19 bases between. The CDR3 contains 16 residues. Here the CDR3 DNA reads TGTGCCACCAAAGCGACCGACAGCCCAGGTAACTATGGCTACACCTTC. It encodes CATKATDSPGNYGYTF.

The chain has TRBV11-2 and TRBJ2-2; 13 nucleotides line up with TRBD2. CDR3 length: 15 residues. The J segment lost 7 bases and the V segment lost 7 bases, leaving 6 bases of the junction unmatched. The germline gives CDR1 SGHAT, CDR2 FQNNGV. The CDR3 nucleotides are TGTGCCAGCATCCTGACTAGCGGGAGGTTCGGGGAGCTGTTTTTT. Protein: CASILTSGRFGELFF.

This clonotype was found a few times. V usage is TRBV25-1 and J usage is TRBJ2-1; D gene ambiguous. In germline, CDR1 is MGHDK, CDR2 SYGVNS. The ends were cut back, 2 bases at V and 3 bases at J, with 14 bases in the middle. The CDR3 has 16 amino acids. This chain's CDR3 is CASSEGVAAYYNEQFF. CDR3 nucleotides: TGTGCCAGCAGTGAAGGTGTTGCGGCCTACTACAATGAGCAGTTCTTC. Supplemented by reference TRBV25-1 and TRBJ2-1, the full variable domain reads EADIYQTPRYLVIGTGKKITLECSQTMGHDKMYWYQQDPGMELHLIHYSYGVNSTEKGDLSSESTVSRIRTEHFPLTLESARPSHTSQYLCASSEGVAAYYNEQFFGPGTRLTVL.

This chain connects TRBV29-1 to TRBJ2-1; TRBD1 is a possible D gene (6 bases). The germline V and J ends were trimmed by 1 base and 9 bases, with 22 bases remaining between them. Germline V gene sequence: CDR1 SQVTM, CDR2 ANQGSEA. The CDR3 covers 16 residues. In DNA form, the CDR3 reads TGCAGCGTTGAAGGTCCGACTCCCCTCCAGGGGAGTGAGCAGTTCTTC. Its protein product is CSVEGPTPLQGSEQFF.

This chain links TRBV9 with TRBJ2-7; D possibly matches TRBD1 or TRBD2 (5 bases each). Trimming removed 4 bases at V and 5 bases at J, with 16 bases between. Germline values: CDR1 SGDLS, CDR2 YYNGEE. This CDR3 has 14 residues. CDR3 loop: CASSLGPGPNEQYF. CDR3 coding DNA: TGTGCCAGCAGCCTGGGACCGGGGCCCAACGAGCAGTACTTC.

This clonotype was counted only a few times. CDR3 sequence: CASSDRTRSPLHF. CDR3 nucleotide sequence: TGTGCCAGCTCAGACAGGACTCGTTCACCCCTCCACTTT. The chain uses TRBV7-6 and TRBJ1-6, with a tentative D call TRBD1 (6 bases). Germline CDR1 is SGHVS and CDR2 is FNYEAQ. The CDR3 contains 13 residues. V lost 8 bases and J 9 bases, leaving 14 bases between the germline ends.

The CDR3 region is CSARKEDRGEETQYF. The CDR3 nucleotides read TGCAGTGCTAGAAAAGAGGACAGAGGGGAAGAGACCCAGTACTTC. This chain connects TRBV20-1 to TRBJ2-5; possibly TRBD1 for D (6 bases). CDR1 and CDR2 from the germline V gene are DFQATT and SNEGSKA (reference sequence). This CDR3 has 15 residues. V gave up 2 bases and J gave up 3 bases, with 16 bases separating them.

V and J are TRBV9 and TRBJ2-5; D uncertain. The better agreement between TRBJ2-7 and the DNA end casts doubt on the J call. The CDR3 loop spans 14 amino acids. Per the germline V gene, CDR1 is SGDLS and CDR2 is YYNGEE. The CDR3 region has the DNA TGTGCCAGCAGCGTAGAAGCAGATTTCTACGAGCAGTACTTC. Its protein product is CASSVEADFYEQYF.

The chain joins TRBV6-1 to TRBJ2-5, with TRBD1 matching over 7 bases. Germline V gene data show CDR1 as MNHNS and CDR2 as SASEGT. This CDR3 has 12 amino acids. Germline trimming cut 6 bases from V and 11 bases from J; bases unmatched to any gene: 9. The CDR3 loop reads CASRRGGNEQYF. CDR3 nucleotides: TGTGCCAGCAGACGAGGGGGCAATGAGCAGTACTTC.